This TCR beta chain was identified in a study of identical twins. Study-wide findings and caveats: There was more out-of-frame TCR alpha sharing in monozygotic twins than models estimated. The more abundant beta clonotypes in cord blood had fewer insertions, and memory repertoires did not show this. Twins showed weaker excess sharing in their beta out-of-frame sequences.

For this clonotype: What it binds is unknown.

Unique molecular identifiers were present on the cDNA, and a universal primer site came from template switching. MiXCR, applied by TCRdb to the 5' RACE reads, yields one record per CDR3 protein. The sample includes about 890,000 distinct CDR3 sequences, around 12% of them seen just once. Germline CDR1 and CDR2: DFQATT and SNEGSKA (reference sequence). V was clipped by 1 base and J by 12 bases; unmatched bases: 9. This CDR3 contains 13 residues. This sample also appeared in a second study, on yellow fever vaccine responses in identical twins.

The TCR was taken from a woman between 18 and 29 years old in good health. The sample comprised PBMCs. V is TRBV20-1 and J is TRBJ2-1, with 7 bases aligning to TRBD1. In DNA, the CDR3 is TGCAGTGCTAGAGGTGGGACAGCGACCGGGCAGTTCTTC. Translation gives CSARGGTATGQFF.